This TCR beta chain was profiled in a study of identical twins. The CDR3 is 14 residues long. Germline V lookup: CDR1 SGHDN, CDR2 FVKESK. Trimming stripped 0 bases from V and 6 bases from J, with 9 bases between. About this clonotype itself: Its target is unknown.

Via MiXCR, TCRdb re-called the 5' RACE reads, giving one row per CDR3 protein. The table shows about 490,000 distinct CDR3 sequences, with roughly 15% occurring only once. Points from the study as a whole: For out-of-frame beta sequences, excess twin sharing was weaker.

These records were also assigned to another study, of yellow fever vaccine responses in identical twins.

Sample: CD4+ T cells sorted from blood. The chain uses TRBV14 and TRBJ2-1, with D maybe TRBD1 (6 bases). The receptor was derived from a woman between 18 and 29 years old in good health. In nucleotides, the CDR3 is TGTGCCAGCAGCCAAGATAGGGGGAGCAATGAGCAGTTCTTC. It encodes CASSQDRGSNEQFF.